This TCR beta chain was documented in a study of a mutant IDH1 vaccine in newly diagnosed glioma. Study context: Vaccine dosing followed radiotherapy by 4-6 weeks, or accompanied temozolomide cycles. Those enrolled had earlier been treated with radiotherapy, temozolomide, or both, mostly both. Treated patients comprised about 60% males and roughly 40% females, mean age around 40 years. Study conclusions and caveats: In around 93% of patients, immune responses induced by the vaccine occurred.

The CDR3 totals 14 residues. The V gene's germline CDR1 is SGHTA and CDR2 FQGNSA. With V trimmed by 5 bases and J by 6 bases, 9 bases remained unmatched. Sample time point: week 23, last vaccination. In every dose of vaccine, 300 ug of mutant IDH1 20-mer peptide was given alongside topical imiquimod. This clone was counted a few times. Its antigen is currently unknown. Profiled with immunoSEQ multiplex PCR; TCRdb holds only in-frame clones, not every one. The table records roughly 74,000 clones, roughly 85% of them present only once. The gene calls are TRBV7-2 and TRBJ1-1; 7 nucleotides line up with TRBD1. This receptor was obtained from a man younger than 45 with glioma. Some clones in this sample may be carry-over from other donors' samples. Sequences were derived from PBMCs, sampled from a glioma patient whose treatment included an IDH1 peptide vaccine. CDR3 in DNA: TGTGCCAGCAGCGTGATAGAGGGACAGTCTGAAGCTTTCTTT. Its protein product is CASSVIEGQSEAFF.